The source of this T cell receptor beta chain is a study of blood T cell repertoires in COVID-19. On the study more broadly: COVID-19 samples collected from the United States, Italy and Spain covered acute and convalescent phases.

The assay was immunoSEQ multiplex PCR, and TCRdb's table has in-frame clones only and misses some. The sample includes about 130,000 clones, about 85% of them seen just once. Germline CDR1 SGDLS, CDR2 YYNGEE. There are 12 residues in the CDR3. Trimming removed 5 bases from V and 7 bases from J, with 12 bases in between. The chain links TRBV9 to TRBJ1-1; possible D gene TRBD1, 6 bases. Source material: peripheral blood. This receptor was identified in a human donor in a cohort sampled during active COVID-19. The CDR3 DNA is TGTGCCAGCAGGACCAAGGACAGTGAAGCTTTCTTT. It specifies CASRTKDSEAFF.